This T cell receptor (beta chain) stems from a study of T cell responses to AZD1222 COVID-19 vaccine. CDR3 length equals 14 residues. V gave up 0 bases and J gave up 4 bases, with 10 bases separating them. CDR1 is SGDLS and CDR2 is YYNGEE in the germline V gene. With regard to this clone: Its antigen is not known.

Generated by immunoSEQ multiplex PCR, the TCRdb table keeps only in-frame clones and is missing some. Of 90,000 to 120,000 clones listed, roughly 90% are singletons. Study-wide findings and caveats: The donor group comprised mostly white British people and more females; the analysis possibly underestimated clonal diversity.

The specimen comprised peripheral blood, sampled on day 0 of MenACWY control vaccination. The chain recombines TRBV9 with TRBJ2-5; D is perhaps TRBD1 (6 bases). The sequence derives from an adult in good health. CDR3: CASSVGGGGETQYF. In DNA, the CDR3 is TGTGCCAGCAGCGTAGGAGGGGGTGGAGAGACCCAGTACTTC.